This T cell receptor (beta chain) came from a study of vaccination and CD4 T cells after COVID-19. Study as a whole: Once diagnosed, patients had post-COVID samples drawn a median approximately 100 days later (range 35 to 161).

Stated treatment: roughly ten-day PBMC culture with coronavirus spike peptide pools or control peptides (ViraFEST assay). PCR positivity was dated March to December 2020, before US Alpha, Beta and Delta variants. With the Oncomine TCR Beta short-read assay, DNA from cultured CD4+ T cells was sequenced. From the PCR reads, TCRdb called clonotypes with MiXCR, one entry per CDR3 protein. Of about 12,000 distinct CDR3 sequences listed, 50% to 65% were seen once; the top ten hold about an eighth. CDR3 length: 15 residues. Germline V gives CDR1 DFQATT, CDR2 SNEGSKA (reference sequence). The V and J ends lost 3 bases and 2 bases, in that order; junction bases with no gene match: 10. This clonotype has just one count. What it recognizes is unknown. General study findings and limits: Investigators enrolled relatively few convalescent patients and included no early post-infection timepoints.

This receptor was obtained from a human donor who had recovered from COVID-19. V gene TRBV20-1 combines with J gene TRBJ2-7, with 7 nucleotides matching TRBD2. The source material was CD4+ T cells from blood, cultured in vitro. The CDR3 DNA follows: TGCAGTGCTAGGAACATCCGGGACTATACCTACGAGCAGTACTTC. Translation gives CSARNIRDYTYEQYF.